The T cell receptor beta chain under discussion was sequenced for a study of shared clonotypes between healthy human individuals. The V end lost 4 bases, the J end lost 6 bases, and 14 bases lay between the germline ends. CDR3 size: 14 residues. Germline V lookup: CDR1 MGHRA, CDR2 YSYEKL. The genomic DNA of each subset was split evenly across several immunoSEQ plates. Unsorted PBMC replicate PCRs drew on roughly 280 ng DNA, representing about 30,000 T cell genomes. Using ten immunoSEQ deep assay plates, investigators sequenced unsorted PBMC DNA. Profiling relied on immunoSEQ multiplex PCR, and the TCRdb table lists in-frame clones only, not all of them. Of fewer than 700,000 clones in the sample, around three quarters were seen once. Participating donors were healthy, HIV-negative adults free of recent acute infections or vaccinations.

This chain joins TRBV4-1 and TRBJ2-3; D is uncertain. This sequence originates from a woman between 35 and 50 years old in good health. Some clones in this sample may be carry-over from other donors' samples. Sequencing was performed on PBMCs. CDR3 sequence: CASSLLGGDDTQYF. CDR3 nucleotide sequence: TGCGCCAGCAGCCTACTGGGCGGTGATGATACGCAGTATTTT.